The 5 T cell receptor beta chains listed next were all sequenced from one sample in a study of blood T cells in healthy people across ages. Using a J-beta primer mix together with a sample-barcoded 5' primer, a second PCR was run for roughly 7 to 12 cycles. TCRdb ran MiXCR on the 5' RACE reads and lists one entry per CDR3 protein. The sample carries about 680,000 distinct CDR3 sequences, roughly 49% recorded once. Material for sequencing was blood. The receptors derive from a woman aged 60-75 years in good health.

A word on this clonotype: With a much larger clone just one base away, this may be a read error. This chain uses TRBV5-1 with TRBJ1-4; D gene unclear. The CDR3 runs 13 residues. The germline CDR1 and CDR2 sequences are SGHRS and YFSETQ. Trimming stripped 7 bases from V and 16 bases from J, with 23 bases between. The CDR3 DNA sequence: TGCGCCAGCCGCCCTCGGACGGACTCGTTACAGTTTTTT. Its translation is CASRPRTDSLQFF.

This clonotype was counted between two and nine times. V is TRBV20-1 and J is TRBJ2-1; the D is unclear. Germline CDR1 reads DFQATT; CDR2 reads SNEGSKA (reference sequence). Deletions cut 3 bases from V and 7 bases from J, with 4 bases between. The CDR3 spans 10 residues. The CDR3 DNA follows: TGCAGTGCTAGGTCTAATGAGCAGTTCTTC. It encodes CSARSNEQFF.

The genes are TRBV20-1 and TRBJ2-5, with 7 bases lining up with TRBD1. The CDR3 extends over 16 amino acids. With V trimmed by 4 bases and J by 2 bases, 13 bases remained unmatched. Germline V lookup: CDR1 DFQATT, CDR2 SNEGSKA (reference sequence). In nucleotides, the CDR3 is TGCAGTGCTACCATACCAAACGGACAGGAGCAAGAGACCCAGTACTTC. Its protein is CSATIPNGQEQETQYF.

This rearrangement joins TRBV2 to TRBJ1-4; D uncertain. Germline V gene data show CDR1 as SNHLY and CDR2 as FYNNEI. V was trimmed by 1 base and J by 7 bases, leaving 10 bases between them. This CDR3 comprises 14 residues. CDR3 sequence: CASSEGVRSEKLFF. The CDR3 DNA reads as TGTGCCAGCAGTGAAGGGGTTAGGAGTGAAAAACTGTTTTTT.

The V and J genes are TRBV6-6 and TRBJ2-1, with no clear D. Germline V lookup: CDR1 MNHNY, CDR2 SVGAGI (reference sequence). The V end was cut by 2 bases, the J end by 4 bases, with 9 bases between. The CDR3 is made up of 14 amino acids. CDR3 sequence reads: CASSYAWGYNEQFF. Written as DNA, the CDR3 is TGTGCCAGCAGTTACGCTTGGGGTTACAATGAGCAGTTCTTC.